This TCR beta chain comes out of a study of blood T cell repertoires in COVID-19. As originally analysed: Amplification from reference gene primers served as the basis for estimated nucleated cell counts. The protocol was immunoSEQ multiplex PCR, while the TCRdb copy is restricted to in-frame clones and leaves out a portion. V, J and clone size derive from that table, while D and trimming were established from the DNA sequence. In the table there are 160,000 or so clones, roughly 89% of which are singletons. The receptor was derived from a woman aged 60-75 years who had recovered from COVID-19. Material: peripheral blood.

The CDR3 sequence: CASSPGQSYNEQFF. CDR3 in DNA: TGTGCCAGCAGCCCGGGACAGTCCTACAATGAGCAGTTCTTC. This chain connects TRBV7-9 to TRBJ2-1; 7 nucleotides line up with TRBD1. Germline values: CDR1 SEHNR, CDR2 FQNEAQ (reference sequence). This CDR3 spans 14 amino acids. V lost 5 bases, J lost 1 base, and 2 bases stayed unmatched.